The rows below give T cell receptor beta chains drawn from one sample of a study of blood T cell repertoires in COVID-19. Sequenced by immunoSEQ multiplex PCR; TCRdb stores in-frame clones only, minus some. The table has 190,000 or so clones, approximately 78% seen once; the top ten hold 2.5% to 3%. What was sequenced was peripheral blood. These receptors were obtained from an elderly woman with active or convalescent COVID-19. CDR3s include the opening cysteine and the closing phenylalanine or tryptophan. The order of the fields is CDR3 length, D gene, J gene, V gene, clone size, CDR3 DNA, CDR3 protein. D genes are given only for firm matches. Not every row has a clone size; where given, it reads once, few, many or a size class.

12,NA,TRBJ1-2,TRBV12-3/TRBV12-4,NA,TGTGCCAGCAGCGGGTATGGAATTGGCTACACCTTC,CASSGYGIGYTF
13,NA,TRBJ2-5,TRBV3-1/TRBV3-2,NA,TGTGCCAGCAGCGCCCCGGGTGTGGAGACCCAGTACTTC,CASSAPGVETQYF
14,NA,TRBJ2-1,TRBV11-2,NA,TGTGCCAGCAGCTTATTCTCTTCCTACAATGAGCAGTTCTTC,CASSLFSSYNEQFF
14,NA,TRBJ2-3,TRBV4-1,NA,TGCGCCAGCAGCCAAGGACAGATTGGGGATACGCAGTATTTT,CASSQGQIGDTQYF
15,TRBD1,TRBJ1-1,TRBV28,NA,TGTGCCAGCAGTTTCTATACAGGGGTGAACACTGAAGCTTTCTTT,CASSFYTGVNTEAFF
12,NA,TRBJ1-1,TRBV28,NA,TGTGCCAGCAGTCCTTACGGGGAAGAAGCTTTCTTT,CASSPYGEEAFF
13,NA,TRBJ1-1,TRBV28,NA,TGTGCCAGCAGAAACAGGGAGAACACTGAAGCTTTCTTT,CASRNRENTEAFF
12,NA,TRBJ2-7,TRBV5-4,NA,TGTGCCAGCAGCATGGACACCTACGAGCAGTACTTC,CASSMDTYEQYF
15,TRBD1,TRBJ2-7,TRBV6-6,once,TGTGCCAGCAATCGACAGGGGGCGGGAGTCTACGAGCAGTACTTC,CASNRQGAGVYEQYF
11,NA,TRBJ2-1,TRBV5-6,once,TGTGCCAGCAGCTTCATGAGCGCGCAGTTCTTC,CASSFMSAQFF
14,NA,TRBJ1-1,TRBV6-5,NA,TGTGCCAGCAGGCTCGCCCCGGGTTACACTGAAGCTTTCTTT,CASRLAPGYTEAFF
14,TRBD1,TRBJ1-1,TRBV5-8,NA,TGTGCCAGCACTTTACAGGGGGGCAATACTGAAGCTTTCTTT,CASTLQGGNTEAFF
13,NA,TRBJ1-1,TRBV6-1,NA,TGTGCCAGCAGTGAAGGGAAGACAGGACTGGCTTTCTTT,CASSEGKTGLAFF
14,TRBD1,TRBJ2-5,TRBV7-6,NA,TGTGCCAGCAGCTCCGACAGGGTGCGGGAGACCCAGTACTTC,CASSSDRVRETQYF
16,TRBD1,TRBJ1-1,TRBV29-1,NA,TGCAGCGTACGGGACAGGGGGCGCGGGATGAACACTGAAGCTTTCTTT,CSVRDRGRGMNTEAFF
14,NA,TRBJ1-1,TRBV7-9,NA,TGTGCCAGCAGCTTTCAGTCAGGGAGGGGTGAAGCTTTCTTT,CASSFQSGRGEAFF
15,NA,TRBJ2-6,TRBV28,NA,TGTGCCAGCAGTAGTACAGGGTCTGGGGCCAACGTCCTGACTTTC,CASSSTGSGANVLTF
14,NA,TRBJ2-3,TRBV20-1,NA,TGCAGTGCTAGTTACCCGACTAGCACAGATACGCAGTATTTT,CSASYPTSTDTQYF
14,NA,TRBJ1-2,TRBV6-2/TRBV6-3,NA,TGTGCCAGCAGTTACTCCAGGGGTAGCTATGGCTACACCTTC,CASSYSRGSYGYTF
14,TRBD1,TRBJ2-7,TRBV6-5,NA,TGTGCCAGCAGTCGCCGACAGGGGGCGTGGGAGCAGTACTTC,CASSRRQGAWEQYF
14,NA,TRBJ1-1,TRBV27,once,TGTGCCAGCAGTTTTAACTCCGGGGGCACTGAAGCTTTCTTT,CASSFNSGGTEAFF
13,NA,TRBJ2-3,TRBV19,NA,TGTGCCAGTAGTATTATGGGGGGTGAAGCGCAGTATTTT,CASSIMGGEAQYF
17,TRBD2,TRBJ2-2,TRBV19,NA,TGTGCCAGTAGTATAGGACCTAGCGGGGGGGAACTCGGGGAGCTGTTTTTT,CASSIGPSGGELGELFF
11,NA,TRBJ2-1,TRBV30,once,TGTGCCTGGAGTGTTGAGTTTGAGCAGTTCTTC,CAWSVEFEQFF
14,NA,TRBJ1-2,TRBV24-1,NA,TGTGCCACCAGTGATTTATCCCGTAACTATGGCTACACCTTC,CATSDLSRNYGYTF
12,NA,TRBJ1-2,TRBV5-4,NA,TGTGCCAGCAGCCCGCACGCCGGGGAATGCACCTTC,CASSPHAGECTF
17,NA,TRBJ2-3,TRBV28,NA,TGTGCCAGCAGTCCCGACGCAGGTAGCGGACTCACAGATACGCAGTATTTT,CASSPDAGSGLTDTQYF
16,NA,TRBJ2-1,TRBV5-5,NA,TGTGCCAGCAGCTTGGTAGTTAGTAGCTCCTACAATGAGCAGTTCTTC,CASSLVVSSSYNEQFF
13,NA,TRBJ2-7,TRBV25-1,NA,TGTGCCAGCAGTGAAGACGGGATCTACGAGCAGTACTTC,CASSEDGIYEQYF